Listed below are T cell receptor beta chains from one sample, sequenced in a study of blood T cell repertoires in COVID-19. The data were produced by immunoSEQ multiplex PCR, yet TCRdb's version contains in-frame clones alone and is incomplete. The sample shows about 300,000 clones, about 90% of them seen only once. Sequencing was carried out using peripheral blood. Receptors were obtained from a man between 18 and 35 years old who had recovered from COVID-19. Each CDR3 is given without its conserved first and last residue. Each record gives: J gene, V gene, D gene, CDR3 protein. The D gene is left open where the match is weak.

J gene: TRBJ2-1; V gene: TRBV27; D gene: TRBD1; CDR3 protein: ASSLRGPSYNEQF
J gene: TRBJ1-2; V gene: TRBV4-3; D gene: NA; CDR3 protein: ASSPVGGGDYGYT
J gene: TRBJ1-5; V gene: TRBV6-6; D gene: TRBD1; CDR3 protein: ASCPTGDQPQH
J gene: TRBJ2-3; V gene: TRBV30; D gene: TRBD2; CDR3 protein: AWSAGLAGVIYGTDTQY
J gene: TRBJ1-2; V gene: TRBV6-5; D gene: NA; CDR3 protein: ASSYNRAYGYT
J gene: TRBJ1-3; V gene: TRBV6-5; D gene: NA; CDR3 protein: ASSYDVWSSGNTIY
J gene: TRBJ1-5; V gene: TRBV18; D gene: NA; CDR3 protein: ASSPGSDQPQH
J gene: TRBJ1-2; V gene: TRBV4-1; D gene: TRBD1; CDR3 protein: ASSLGTVLNYGYT
J gene: TRBJ1-5; V gene: TRBV7-2; D gene: TRBD1; CDR3 protein: ASSLRGQGANSNQPQH
J gene: TRBJ2-7; V gene: TRBV7-5; D gene: NA; CDR3 protein: ARSSRGQGCRHSYEQY
J gene: TRBJ1-3; V gene: TRBV12-5; D gene: NA; CDR3 protein: ASGLPTGNTIY
J gene: TRBJ1-3; V gene: TRBV19; D gene: NA; CDR3 protein: ASSILIGTLSGNTIY
J gene: TRBJ2-7; V gene: TRBV7-8; D gene: TRBD2; CDR3 protein: ASSLVGTSASYEQY
J gene: TRBJ1-1; V gene: TRBV16; D gene: TRBD1; CDR3 protein: ASGGGTGVDSRTEAF
J gene: TRBJ1-5; V gene: TRBV27; D gene: TRBD1; CDR3 protein: ASSLSRGSYQPQH
J gene: TRBJ1-1; V gene: TRBV5-1; D gene: NA; CDR3 protein: ASSPKAGANTEAF
J gene: TRBJ2-7; V gene: TRBV12-3/TRBV12-4; D gene: NA; CDR3 protein: ASSLRRVYEQY
J gene: TRBJ2-3; V gene: TRBV24-1; D gene: TRBD1; CDR3 protein: ATSDPTGGSADTQY
J gene: TRBJ1-2; V gene: TRBV5-5; D gene: NA; CDR3 protein: ASSPSSGHNYGYT
J gene: TRBJ1-6; V gene: TRBV24-1; D gene: NA; CDR3 protein: ATSDFQGIAYNSPLH
J gene: TRBJ2-7; V gene: TRBV4-3; D gene: TRBD2; CDR3 protein: ASSQEYAPSGGIYEQY
J gene: TRBJ1-2; V gene: TRBV11-3; D gene: TRBD1; CDR3 protein: AQGETGANYGYT
J gene: TRBJ1-1; V gene: TRBV30; D gene: NA; CDR3 protein: AWSEGRGTEAF
J gene: TRBJ2-1; V gene: TRBV7-9; D gene: TRBD2; CDR3 protein: ASSGYSGSSYNEQF
J gene: TRBJ1-2; V gene: TRBV14; D gene: NA; CDR3 protein: AIGGRADGYT
J gene: TRBJ2-1; V gene: TRBV28; D gene: TRBD2; CDR3 protein: ASNLAGYNEQF
J gene: TRBJ1-2; V gene: TRBV18; D gene: TRBD1; CDR3 protein: ASSPRDRVDYGYT
J gene: TRBJ2-7; V gene: TRBV7-9; D gene: NA; CDR3 protein: ASSVSRDPSSYEQY